These T cell receptor beta chains were read from a single sample in a study of blood T cell repertoires in COVID-19. Only in-frame clones appear in the TCRdb table, and some are missing; sequencing was by immunoSEQ multiplex PCR. The data contain approximately 150,000 clones, approximately 90% of them singletons. Sequencing was carried out using peripheral blood. Receptors were obtained from a human donor in a cohort sampled during active COVID-19. Both conserved end residues are part of each CDR3. A D gene is named only where the DNA matches it firmly. Some rows mark clone size as missing; the rest say once, few, many or name a class of expanded clone.

>17|-|TRBV11-2|TRBJ2-3|-
CASSLDASRWDTDTQYF
TGTGCCAGCAGCTTAGATGCTAGCCGATGGGACACAGATACGCAGTATTTT
>15|-|TRBV24-1|TRBJ2-1|TRBD1
CATSDLVRDSNEQFF
TGTGCCACCAGTGATTTGGTTCGGGACAGCAATGAGCAGTTCTTC
>15|-|TRBV2|TRBJ1-2|-
CASSEALGETDGYTF
TGTGCCAGCAGTGAAGCGCTTGGGGAGACGGATGGCTACACCTTC
>13|-|TRBV5-1|TRBJ2-3|-
CASSLEGAHTQYF
TGCGCCAGCAGCTTGGAAGGGGCCCATACGCAGTATTTT
>13|-|TRBV12-3/TRBV12-4|TRBJ1-1|TRBD1
CASSQGVRTEAFF
TGTGCCAGCAGCCAGGGGGTACGGACTGAAGCTTTCTTT
>15|-|TRBV5-1|TRBJ1-2|-
CASSPSGDSGYGYTF
TGCGCCAGCAGCCCAAGCGGGGATTCGGGCTATGGCTACACCTTC
>12|once|TRBV7-3|TRBJ1-2|-
CASSSQGYGYTF
TGTGCCAGCAGCTCTCAGGGGTATGGCTACACCTTC
>15|-|TRBV5-1|TRBJ2-7|-
CASSLGGTVTYEQYF
TGCGCCAGCAGCTTGGGCGGGACGGTTACCTACGAGCAGTACTTC
>14|-|TRBV6-5|TRBJ2-1|-
CASRGRSSYNEQFF
TGTGCCAGCAGGGGGCGGAGCTCCTACAATGAGCAGTTCTTC
>14|-|TRBV14|TRBJ2-1|TRBD1
CASSQEDRDHEQFF
TGTGCCAGCAGCCAAGAGGACAGGGATCATGAGCAGTTCTTC
>15|-|TRBV7-8|TRBJ1-3|-
CASSLRGGLGNTIYF
TGTGCCAGCAGCTTAAGAGGGGGTTTGGGAAACACCATATATTTT
>15|-|TRBV6-4|TRBJ2-3|-
CASSEGPYRTDTQYF
TGTGCCAGCAGCGAGGGCCCCTACCGCACAGATACGCAGTATTTT
>17|-|TRBV7-8|TRBJ1-2|TRBD1
CASSLGQGLNVNYGYTF
TGTGCCAGCAGCTTAGGACAGGGCCTGAACGTTAACTATGGCTACACCTTC
>13|-|TRBV19|TRBJ2-7|TRBD1
CASSWGTGGEQYF
TGTGCCAGTAGTTGGGGGACAGGGGGCGAGCAGTACTTC
>14|-|TRBV10-3|TRBJ1-3|TRBD1
CAAWDSLSGNTIYF
TGTGCCGCTTGGGACAGCCTCTCTGGAAACACCATATATTTT
>12|-|TRBV29-1|TRBJ2-5|-
CSAGVLQETQYF
TGCAGCGCAGGGGTACTCCAAGAGACCCAGTACTTC
>13|-|TRBV4-1|TRBJ2-1|TRBD1
CASSPGGPSEQFF
TGCGCCAGCAGCCCAGGGGGACCCAGTGAGCAGTTCTTC
>15|-|TRBV28|TRBJ1-2|-
CASRIPSPQFYGYTF
TGTGCCAGCAGAATCCCGTCCCCACAGTTTTATGGCTACACCTTC
>20|-|TRBV10-3|TRBJ1-5|TRBD1
CAISRDSTSLTGAGNQPQHF
TGTGCCATCAGTCGGGACAGTACAAGCCTTACGGGGGCTGGCAATCAGCCCCAGCATTTT
>15|-|TRBV19|TRBJ1-2|-
CASSIDRIPDYGYTF
TGTGCCAGTAGTATCGACAGGATCCCGGACTATGGCTACACCTTC
>14|-|TRBV5-1|TRBJ1-1|TRBD1
CASSFLTGGTEAFF
TGCGCCAGCAGCTTCCTTACAGGGGGCACTGAAGCTTTCTTT
>15|-|TRBV6-5|TRBJ1-1|TRBD1
CASSLLTGAYTEAFF
TGTGCCAGCAGTTTATTGACAGGGGCTTACACTGAAGCTTTCTTT
>15|-|TRBV24-1|TRBJ2-1|-
CATSARDSYYNEQFF
TGTGCCACCAGTGCCCGGGACTCATACTACAATGAGCAGTTCTTC
>15|-|TRBV30|TRBJ1-1|-
CAHKGAGRMNTEAFF
TGTGCGCACAAAGGGGCAGGGAGGATGAACACTGAAGCTTTCTTT
>17|-|TRBV9|TRBJ2-5|-
CASSVGEGSVILETQYF
TGTGCCAGCAGCGTAGGCGAGGGCAGCGTCATTCTGGAGACCCAGTACTTC
>14|-|TRBV6-6|TRBJ1-6|-
CASTATTPNSPLHF
TGTGCCAGCACCGCCACAACCCCTAATTCACCCCTCCACTTT
>13|-|TRBV13|TRBJ1-5|-
CASSPERDQPQHF
TGTGCCAGCAGCCCCGAGAGAGATCAGCCCCAGCATTTT